This TCR beta chain was captured in a study of cytomegalovirus exposure and HLA in healthy donors (TCRdb year 2017). Broadly, across the study: In an earlier analysis of several hundred of the donors, 276 Gb of sequence data and 117 million unique TCR beta sequences from 150 million to 200 million T cells were reported. Approximately 300 gigabases of sequencing data and around 88 million unique TCR sequences made up an early release that covered several hundred HLA-typed donors. The genetic ancestry cluster associated with self-reported Caucasian donors included 81% of the approximately 410 genotyped donors. The study aimed to test whether cataloging public T cell receptors could reveal signatures of past pathogen exposure. The T cell repertoires of some 700 subjects were profiled by immunosequencing and related to cytomegalovirus serostatus. In addition to the first cohort of roughly 670 subjects, a separate validation cohort of around 110 different subjects was used. To predict cytomegalovirus infection status, the study brought together high-throughput TCR immunosequencing, statistical association of individual TCRs with disease status, and machine learning. A later analysis re-examined previously published TCR beta repertoires from about 700 donors and added high-resolution HLA genotyping to investigate patterns of TCR occurrence. In the later analysis, no new phenotypic data were used to find candidate immune exposures; instead, reliance was placed on TCR beta sequences and their occurrence across donors. An earlier analysis of about 600 of the donors used high-throughput TCR beta sequencing to judge whether each TCR beta V gene segment behaved as functional or pseudogenic. Alongside the repertoire data, information on donor age, sex, ethnicity and CMV serostatus was compiled. In a later genetic analysis, genome-wide SNP genotypes for about 65% of the 666 donors were used, and that subset was treated as a discovery cohort. All discovery cohort repertoires had been generated using a single sequencing platform. Class I and class II HLA loci were covered by the typing at four-digit resolution. Typing coverage varied by locus: roughly 629-640 donors for A, B, C, DRB1 and DQB1; approximately 520 for DQA1; more than 600 for DPA1; roughly 450 for DPB1. Because of strong linkage in the cohort, roughly five DR-DQ haplotypes were treated as single units for association and clustering. On average, about 200,000 unique TCR beta nucleotide sequences were sequenced per donor among a few hundred genotyped donors of the cohort, with around 19% of those sequences being non-productive. Summary of the overall study and its limitations: In an earlier analysis of about 540 of the donors, most TCR beta V segments were observed in productive rearrangements about 87% or about 30% of the time, broadly matching IMGT annotations. In a later genetic analysis, fewer N-insertions in productive TCRs were reported among donors in an Asian-associated ancestry cluster than the roughly 700-donor mean. Correlated functional status among segregating V segments might be attributable to linkage disequilibrium, but an unknown experimental factor could not be ruled out. Strong co-occurrence of HLA alleles, especially DR and DQ, made assigning TCR associations to individual alleles difficult. V-gene and J-gene trimming of TCR beta chains was associated with a missense DCLRE1C variant in a later genetic analysis, and the association was replicated in an independent cohort. Because HLA typing was missing for some donors at each locus, association tests included only the typed subset. In a later analysis, TCR association rates were found to vary across HLA loci, with the most associated TCRs seen for DRB1 alleles and the fewest for HLA-C alleles. Because counts were too low, roughly 16 rarely observed V segments, including chromosome 9 orphons, were excluded from the earlier analysis of several hundred of the donors. The study listed 164 TCR beta chains as associated with cytomegalovirus. The authors suggested that the approach could potentially be extended to other disease states and immunological phenotypes. A further reported finding was that TCR beta sequences accurately predicted the HLA-A and HLA-B alleles for most subjects in the first cohort. A cluster of highly shared sequence variants was judged likely to represent a technical artifact of the sequencing pipeline. Several of the top co-occurrence clusters appeared to be linked to parvovirus B19, influenza, CMV and Epstein-Barr virus, according to a later analysis. Sequencing depth was assumed to be roughly uniform across donors in the presence/absence analyses, though that assumption may not hold. The classifier was reported to diagnose cytomegalovirus status with high specificity and sensitivity in both the original cohort and the validation cohort. A few of the identified cytomegalovirus-associated TCR beta chains were confirmed in vitro to be specific for cytomegalovirus antigens. The only immune exposure information available for the cohort was CMV serostatus. A later analysis associated about 17,000 TCR beta sequences with specific HLA alleles at a false discovery rate of 0.05. Most TCR sequences were seen in very few donors, while some public TCRs were found in many individuals. Compared with equally common non-associated chains, HLA-associated TCR beta chains in a later analysis were more clonally expanded and had lower generation probabilities. Most CMV-associated TCR beta chains appeared to be HLA-restricted in a later analysis, and the HLA associations seemed to be driven largely by CMV exposure. In this cohort, only TCR beta chains were sequenced, and detectable features were limited by the absence of alpha or paired-chain data. Because the 87-base-pair reads could not distinguish some IMGT-functional V segments, including TRBV6-2 and TRBV6-3, those segments were excluded.

Libraries came from the immunoSEQ multiplex PCR assay. For the multiplex PCR, a mixture combining 60 forward primers for TCR Vbeta segments and 13 reverse primers for TCR Jbeta segments was used. A multiplex PCR assay on genomic DNA amplified the CDR3 region of rearranged TCR beta genes. The Illumina HiSeq System was used to sequence the amplified TCR beta libraries as 87-base-pair reads. In the authors' own workflow: Across the 500 to 850 repertoires, a later analysis counted around 80 million unique TCR beta chains, around 11 million of which were shared by at least two donors. A nearest-neighbor algorithm error-corrected the raw reads and collapsed the reads into unique sequences, merging closely related sequences to remove PCR and sequencing errors. To assign V, D and J gene segments, CDR3 sequences were aligned to IMGT reference sequences. For a sequence to be retained, a match of at least six nucleotides to both a V gene segment and a J gene segment was required. Rearrangements were called productive when the CDR3 lacked stop codons and stayed in frame with V and J; all others were non-productive. Following IMGT convention, CDR3 was defined as the stretch from the second conserved V-encoded cysteine up to the conserved J-encoded phenylalanine. In an earlier analysis of around 540 of the donors, sequences lacking an unambiguous match to a single V gene segment were excluded. An earlier analysis of 587 of the donors called V segments functional above 56.7% productive rearrangements and segregating when the between-donor standard deviation exceeded 5%. A statistical classification framework was developed to diagnose cytomegalovirus status using the catalog of TCR beta chain sequences. In a later analysis, TCR nucleotide sequences were compared against IMGT/GENE-DB human TR gene sequences so that V and J genes could be assigned. The TCRdist pipeline was used in a later analysis to assign CDR3 sequences and most-parsimonious VDJ recombination scenarios. In a later analysis, every TCR beta chain was defined by the combination of its CDR3 amino acid sequence and its V-gene family, and reads without a unique V-gene family were dropped. To address suspected cross-contamination and a sequencing artifact, a later analysis removed 450 to 700 highly shared, low-generation-probability nucleotide sequences. In a later analysis, a clonal expansion index was calculated for each public chain from normalized within-repertoire ranks of inferred template counts. In a later analysis, generation probabilities were computed using a VDJ recombination model fitted to out-of-frame rearrangements, and the results were checked against IGoR. In a later analysis, TCR-TCR, TCR-HLA and TCR-CMV co-occurrence was scored with hypergeometric tests, and a repertoire-size bias correction was applied to TCR pairs. In a later analysis, false discovery rates were estimated by permuting HLA or CMV assignments 20 times. In a later analysis, co-occurring TCRs were grouped with DBSCAN, and TCRdist sequence similarity was added when clustering was performed within HLA-allele-positive subsets. For co-occurrence clustering, repertoires with fewer than 30,000 or more than 120,000 public chains were excluded, along with four to six repertoires with anomalous nucleotide sharing. TCRdb took this table from immuneACCESS and kept in-frame rearrangements with V and J called. Such tables lack part of the clones; where checked against another copy, unresolved V genes explain under half of the gap, and the rest is unexplained. V and J calls plus clone size are reproduced from that table; the DNA served to infer D and trimming. The sample yields more than 90,000 clones; around 80% were counted once. 2.5% to 3% of the sample lies in the top ten.

To note about this clone: What this receptor recognizes is not known. No base qualities exist here, and no much larger clone lies one base off it.

The cohort consisted of 666 healthy bone marrow donors. Cohort members were all nominally healthy when sampled, although unrecorded immune exposures were likely present. The donor tested CMV seropositive, placing the donor among the roughly 270 seropositive members of the cohort. A peripheral blood sample was collected from each donor, and TCR beta sequencing was performed on peripheral blood mononuclear cells. The Qiagen DNeasy Blood Extraction Kit was used to extract genomic DNA from the blood cell samples. The germline V gene gives CDR1 as MNHEY and CDR2 as SVGAGI. Counted from cysteine to phenylalanine, this CDR3 has 14 amino acids. Just the 42-base CDR3 DNA is kept, in frame starting at base 1. Trimming accounts for 5 bases at V and 0 bases at J, while the number of junction bases matched to no gene is 3.

The chain couples TRBV6-5 to TRBJ1-1, and 7 bases in between align with TRBD1. The receptor comes from a woman between 18 and 30 years old in good health and CMV-seropositive. The sequencing sample was made of PBMCs. The CDR3 reads CASSPGTVNTEAFF. The DNA is TGTGCCAGCAGTCCCGGGACAGTGAACACTGAAGCTTTCTTT.